This T cell receptor beta chain derives from a study of control samples from healthy donors and cancer patients. The data were produced by immunoSEQ multiplex PCR, yet TCRdb's version contains in-frame clones alone and is incomplete. Among 150,000 or so clones, roughly 93% were seen once, and the ten largest hold more than 4.5%. A few counts support this clone. The CDR3 is 15 residues long. V was shortened by 3 bases and J by 0 bases, with 10 bases between the two germline ends. The germline gives CDR1 SGHNT, CDR2 YYREEE (reference sequence). The chain couples TRBV5-4 to TRBJ1-3; TRBD1 is a possible D gene (6 bases). Sequences were obtained from blood. The origin of this receptor is a man aged 18 to 29 in good health. This chain's CDR3 is CASSYDRSSGNTIYF. The CDR3 region has the DNA TGTGCCAGCAGCTATGACAGGAGCTCTGGAAACACCATATATTTT.